This section outlines one T cell receptor (beta chain) sequence together with its context. One end of the junction is discordant with germline, which a read error may explain. The CDR3 consists of 18 residues. CDR1 and CDR2 from the germline V gene are SGHNT and YENEEA. The data were obtained in a study of shared T cell receptors in the human thymus. Profiling relied on immunoSEQ multiplex PCR, and the TCRdb table lists in-frame clones only, not all of them. The repertoire holds 700,000 or so clones, 75% to 90% seen once, with roughly 0.01% in the top ten. This same sample was also taken into another study, of human thymus T cells. That investigation notes: It was healthy Finnish infants having corrective surgery for congenital heart defects who were the donors. Corrective cardiac surgery supplied the resected thymus tissue. Thymic and blood repertoires appeared to show biased V and J gene usage. Related research found strongly overlapping thymic repertoires in unrelated individuals.

Sequenced input: thymocytes. The clonotype originates from a girl in the first two years of life with a congenital heart defect. This chain joins TRBV11-3 and TRBJ1-6; TRBD1 matches 9 bases. CDR3 DNA: TGTGCCAGCAGCGTAGACCCCAGACAGGGGGAGGATAATTCACCCCTCCACTTT. Translated: CASSVDPRQGEDNSPLHF.